Each of the 31 T cell receptor beta chains below was sequenced from the same sample in a study of blood T cell repertoires in COVID-19. TCRdb's copy holds only in-frame clones and misses some; the assay was immunoSEQ multiplex PCR. The sample gives 120,000 to 150,000 clones, 84% of which show up once; less than 6% is in the top ten. The sample taken for sequencing was PBMCs or T cells enriched from blood (not recorded which). The source of these receptors is a woman aged 45-60 years who had been exposed to COVID-19.

The chain employs TRBV7-2 and TRBJ2-3; 10 bases are a match to TRBD2. The CDR3 is made up of 17 amino acids. Trimming took 5 bases from V and 2 from J; bases not matched to a gene: 10. Germline lookup yields CDR1 SGHTA and CDR2 FQGNSA. Written as DNA, the CDR3 is TGTGCCAGCAGCCTAACGGCTAGCGGGAGTGCCACAGATACGCAGTATTTT. It yields the protein CASSLTASGSATDTQYF.

This clone was detected only a few times. This chain uses TRBV10-3 with TRBJ1-5; no firm D call. Germline V lookup: CDR1 ENHRY, CDR2 SYGVKD. V gave up 4 bases and J gave up 6 bases, with 10 bases separating them. The CDR3 totals 13 residues. The chain's CDR3 is CAISGRGSQPQHF. The CDR3 nucleotides read TGTGCCATCAGTGGTCGGGGATCTCAGCCCCAGCATTTT.

V and J are TRBV2 and TRBJ1-1; D is unclear. The germline gives CDR1 SNHLY, CDR2 FYNNEI. V was clipped by 4 bases and J by 10 bases, with 13 bases between them. The CDR3 consists of 12 residues. The CDR3 nucleotides are TGTGCCAGCAGTGCTGAGGGTCCAGGAGCTTTCTTT. As protein: CASSAEGPGAFF.

This chain joins TRBV6-5 and TRBJ1-2; the D gene is possibly TRBD1 (5 bases). This CDR3 spans 15 amino acids. Deletions cut 1 base from V and 0 bases from J, with 9 bases between. Germline CDR1 is MNHEY and CDR2 is SVGAGI. The CDR3: CASSYLSGTNYGYTF. The CDR3 region has the DNA TGTGCCAGCAGTTACTTGTCAGGGACTAACTATGGCTACACCTTC.

The chain links TRBV6-5 to TRBJ2-5, with TRBD1 identical over 7 bases. Germline lookup yields CDR1 MNHEY and CDR2 SVGAGI. The V segment lost 5 bases and the J segment 1 base; nucleotides outside the gene matches: 7. The CDR3 has 15 residues. CDR3 region: CASSMIGTVQETQYF. The CDR3 region has the DNA TGTGCCAGCAGTATGATTGGGACAGTCCAAGAGACCCAGTACTTC.

The chain has TRBV5-4 and TRBJ2-3; the match to TRBD2 covers 10 bases. V was pared by 1 base and J by 1 base, with 3 bases of the junction left unmatched. The CDR3 loop spans 16 amino acids. The germline CDR1 and CDR2 sequences are SGHNT and YYREEE (reference sequence). CDR3 amino acids: CASSLPSGGRTDTQYF. In DNA, the CDR3 is TGTGCCAGCAGCTTGCCTAGCGGGGGACGCACAGATACGCAGTATTTT.

This clone was seen a handful of times. This chain connects TRBV7-3 to TRBJ2-3; 8 bases match TRBD1. The V gene end was trimmed by 5 bases and the J gene end by 2 bases; junction bases not matched to a gene: 9. CDR3 length equals 16 residues. Germline loops: CDR1 SGHTA, CDR2 FQGTGA. The CDR3: CASSPRQGLTTDTQYF. CDR3 coding DNA: TGTGCCAGCAGCCCCCGACAGGGGCTGACCACAGATACGCAGTATTTT.

The V call is TRBV7-2, the J call TRBJ1-2; 8 bases fit TRBD1. The CDR3 is 17 amino acids. The germline gives CDR1 SGHTA, CDR2 FQGNSA. Germline trimming cut 5 bases from V and 1 base from J; bases unmatched to any gene: 12. For the CDR3, the DNA is TGTGCCAGCAGCCCGACCGGGACAGGTACTTTTAACTATGGCTACACCTTC. It codes for CASSPTGTGTFNYGYTF.

The J gene is TRBJ1-5, the V gene TRBV5-4; 10 bases are a match to TRBD1. The CDR3 totals 15 residues. V trimming: 4 bases; J trimming: 6 bases; junction bases outside the gene matches: 7. Germline values: CDR1 SGHNT, CDR2 YYREEE (reference sequence). The CDR3, as DNA: TGTGCCAGCAGCGCCGACAGGGGGCGAGGTCAGCCCCAGCATTTT. Encoded protein: CASSADRGRGQPQHF.

This rearrangement joins TRBV10-3 to TRBJ2-1, with D possibly being TRBD1 (6 bases). CDR3 size: 16 residues. Germline V gives CDR1 ENHRY, CDR2 SYGVKD. V lost 3 bases to trimming and J lost 6 bases, with 18 bases between them. As DNA, the CDR3 is TGTGCCATCAGTGATAGGGACACCTCCCACGGCAATGAGCAGTTCTTC. Protein: CAISDRDTSHGNEQFF.

The rearrangement joins TRBV7-3 to TRBJ2-1, with TRBD2 matching over 12 bases. The V and J ends lost 5 bases and 7 bases, in that order; junction bases with no gene match: 6. Germline assignment: CDR1 SGHTA and CDR2 FQGTGA. CDR3 size: 15 residues. The CDR3 loop is CASSHLAGGLNEQFF. CDR3 nucleotide sequence: TGTGCCAGCAGCCATCTAGCGGGGGGGCTTAATGAGCAGTTCTTC.

The V and J genes are TRBV6-2 or TRBV6-3 and TRBJ2-7; D might be TRBD1 (6 bases). The CDR3 sequence is 13 residues long. Trimming shortened V by 4 bases and J by 4 bases, and 11 bases separated the two germline ends. Germline CDR1 reads MNHEY; CDR2 reads SVGEGT. The CDR3 region is CASSWGQVYEQYF. CDR3 in DNA: TGTGCCAGCAGTTGGGGACAAGTGTACGAGCAGTACTTC.

This clone was seen just once. The chain links TRBV5-8 to TRBJ2-2, with TRBD1 matching 8 bases. The CDR3 loop spans 17 amino acids. Germline assignment: CDR1 SGHTS and CDR2 YDEGEE. The ends lost 4 bases at V and 1 base at J; junction bases unmatched: 9. The CDR3 here is CASSDSLDRENTGELFF. DNA of the CDR3: TGTGCCAGCAGCGATTCTCTGGACAGGGAGAACACCGGGGAGCTGTTTTTT.

This clone was picked up one time. This chain uses TRBV5-4 with TRBJ2-4, with TRBD2 matching over 9 bases. The J segment lost 1 base and the V segment lost 4 bases, leaving 12 bases of the junction unmatched. CDR1 is SGHNT and CDR2 is YYREEE in the germline V gene (reference sequence). This CDR3 is built from 18 residues. The CDR3 loop is CASSPGLAGMGAKNIQYF. The CDR3 DNA sequence: TGTGCCAGCAGCCCGGGGCTAGCGGGAATGGGGGCCAAAAACATTCAGTACTTC.

This clone was detected once. V is TRBV19 and J is TRBJ1-1; a weak D match, TRBD1 (6 bases). The CDR3 runs to 15 residues. Trimming shortened V by 5 bases and J by 1 base, and 14 bases separated the two germline ends. Per the germline V gene, CDR1 is LNHDA and CDR2 is SQIVND (reference sequence). In nucleotides, the CDR3 is TGTGCCAGTAGTGTGGGGCTACAGGGGAACACTGAAGCTTTCTTT. This gives the protein CASSVGLQGNTEAFF.

V gene TRBV7-2 combines with J gene TRBJ1-1, with a weak D call TRBD1 (5 bases). Germline CDR1 reads SGHTA; CDR2 reads FQGNSA. Trimming pared 1 base from V and 2 bases from J, leaving 17 bases between. The CDR3 consists of 17 residues. Here the CDR3 DNA reads TGTGCCAGCAGCTTAGTTTTCGGGAGGGGCCAAAACACTGAAGCTTTCTTT. Its protein is CASSLVFGRGQNTEAFF.

The rearrangement links TRBV2 to TRBJ2-7; TRBD1 aligns across 7 bases. This CDR3 is built from 15 residues. The ends lost 5 bases at V and 0 bases at J; junction bases unmatched: 7. Per the germline V gene, CDR1 is SNHLY and CDR2 is FYNNEI. The CDR3 is CASSQPGQFSYEQYF. The DNA for the CDR3 is TGTGCCAGCAGTCAACCGGGACAGTTCTCCTACGAGCAGTACTTC.

In this sample, this clone turned up many times. The chain recombines TRBV11-2 with TRBJ2-3, with D hard to call. V was clipped by 5 bases and J by 2 bases, with 5 bases between them. Germline CDR1 and CDR2: SGHAT and FQNNGV. The CDR3 length is 12 residues. Here the CDR3 DNA reads TGTGCCAGCAGCCGGTTCACAGATACGCAGTATTTT. Its protein product is CASSRFTDTQYF.

The genes are TRBV12-3 or TRBV12-4 and TRBJ2-2, with TRBD1 as a possible D gene (5 bases). There are 13 residues in the CDR3. With 5 bases removed from V and 6 bases from J, the gap between germline ends came to 10 bases. The CDR3 DNA reads TGTGCCAGCAGTCAAGGGGTCCCCGGGGAGCTGTTTTTT. Encoded protein: CASSQGVPGELFF.

V gene TRBV10-3 combines with J gene TRBJ1-6; 9 bases map to TRBD1. CDR3 length equals 15 residues. Looked up from germline, CDR1 is ENHRY and CDR2 is SYGVKD. The V and J ends lost 6 bases and 9 bases, in that order; junction bases with no gene match: 9. In nucleotides, the CDR3 is TGTGCCATCAGGGGATCCGGGACAGGGATTTCACCCCTCCACTTT. Its translation is CAIRGSGTGISPLHF.

The chain is built from TRBV6-2 or TRBV6-3 and TRBJ2-7; 7 bases are a match to TRBD2. In germline, CDR1 is MNHEY, CDR2 SVGEGT. This CDR3 region has 15 residues. The V segment lost 5 bases and the J segment 1 base; nucleotides outside the gene matches: 8. CDR3 in amino acids: CASSQGGVRSYEQYF. The CDR3 DNA reads as TGTGCCAGCAGTCAGGGAGGGGTAAGGTCCTACGAGCAGTACTTC.

The V gene is TRBV7-7, the J gene TRBJ2-7; TRBD1 aligns across 7 bases. Trimming removed 1 base from V and 4 bases from J; junction bases left unmatched: 7. Germline CDR1 and CDR2: SSHAT and FNYEAQ (reference sequence). CDR3 length: 15 residues. The CDR3 loop reads CASSLGIGQEYEQYF. CDR3 sequence (DNA): TGTGCCAGCAGCTTAGGGATAGGACAGGAATACGAGCAGTACTTC.

This clone was picked up one time. This sequence joins TRBV12-3 or TRBV12-4 and TRBJ1-2, with 9 positions matching TRBD1. The CDR3 extends over 13 amino acids. V lost 5 bases, J lost 5 bases, and 3 bases stayed unmatched. In DNA form, the CDR3 reads TGTGCCAGCAGTCCCGGGACAGGGTATGGCTACACCTTC. Translation gives CASSPGTGYGYTF.

V and J are TRBV25-1 and TRBJ1-2; possible D gene TRBD1, 5 bases. CDR3 length equals 13 residues. Trimming left V 3 bases short and J 4 bases short, with 9 bases between. Germline V gene data show CDR1 as MGHDK and CDR2 as SYGVNS. The CDR3 DNA is TGTGCCAGCAGTGATCAGGGTACCTATGGCTACACCTTC. Its translation is CASSDQGTYGYTF.

A note on this clone: The sample has other DNA sequences that encode this CDR3 too. The chain is built from TRBV3-1 (or the pseudogene TRBV3-2) and TRBJ1-3; D call uncertain. CDR3 length equals 14 residues. The germline V and J ends were trimmed by 4 bases and 2 bases, with 9 bases remaining between them. Per germline, CDR1 LGHDT and CDR2 YNNKEL (reference sequence). The CDR3 DNA sequence: TGTGCCAGCAGCCCTTCCGGAGCTGGAAACACCATATATTTT. This encodes CASSPSGAGNTIYF.

This clone was seen only a few times. The chain employs TRBV12-3 or TRBV12-4 and TRBJ2-3, with D uncertain. The length of the CDR3 is 13 residues. With 1 base removed from V and 3 bases from J, the gap between germline ends came to 5 bases. The DNA for the CDR3 is TGTGCCAGCAGTTTAGTTAGTACAGATACGCAGTATTTT. Amino acids: CASSLVSTDTQYF.

This clone is a singleton in its sample. Different DNA sequences within this sample yield the same CDR3. The chain uses TRBV5-1 and TRBJ1-1; 7 nucleotides align to TRBD1. The V segment lost 2 bases and the J segment 1 base; nucleotides outside the gene matches: 2. The CDR3 has 14 amino acids. Per germline, CDR1 SGHRS and CDR2 YFSETQ. CDR3 coding DNA: TGCGCCAGCAGCTTAGGGACAGCGAACACTGAAGCTTTCTTT. This encodes CASSLGTANTEAFF.

V usage is TRBV15 and J usage is TRBJ1-1, with D tentatively TRBD1 (5 bases). Germline V lookup: CDR1 LNHNV, CDR2 YYDKDF (reference sequence). The V end was cut by 5 bases, the J end by 6 bases, with 13 bases between. There are 13 residues in the CDR3. The CDR3 spells CATSPGEGPEAFF. As DNA, the CDR3 is TGTGCCACCAGCCCGGGGGAGGGCCCTGAAGCTTTCTTT. Complete variable domain (other parts from reference TRBV15 and TRBJ1-1): DAMVIQNPRYQVTQFGKPVTLSCSQTLNHNVMYWYQQKSSQAPKLLFHYYDKDFNNEADTPDNFQSRRPNTSFCFLDIRSPGLGDTAMYLCATSPGEGPEAFFGQGTRLTVV.

The V gene is TRBV7-2, the J gene TRBJ2-7, with 9 nucleotides matching TRBD1. Looked up from germline, CDR1 is SGHTA and CDR2 is FQGNSA. CDR3 length equals 15 residues. The V segment lost 1 base and the J segment 5 bases; nucleotides outside the gene matches: 6. DNA for the CDR3: TGTGCCAGCAGCTTAGAAGGGACAGGGTCCCACGAGCAGTACTTC. Translating gives CASSLEGTGSHEQYF.

This clone appeared a single time. The chain links TRBV12-3 or TRBV12-4 to TRBJ2-4, with D perhaps matching TRBD1 (6 bases). Trimming pared 3 bases from V and 8 bases from J, leaving 11 bases between. The CDR3 has 13 residues. For the CDR3, the DNA is TGTGCCAGCAGTTTGGACAGTAGCGACATTCAGTACTTC. Its protein is CASSLDSSDIQYF.

Only one count was recorded for this clone. The chain combines TRBV2 with TRBJ1-5; 7 bases align to TRBD1. After removal of 7 bases from V and 7 bases from J, the junction contained 7 bases not matched to a gene. Germline CDR1 SNHLY, CDR2 FYNNEI. The CDR3 sequence is 13 residues long. This CDR3 is CASTTGARQPQHF. DNA of the CDR3: TGTGCCAGCACCACAGGGGCGAGGCAGCCCCAGCATTTT.